A selection of T cell receptor beta chains follows, all from one sample in a study of human T cells and chemical hapten exposure. From the RACE reads, TCRdb called clonotypes with MiXCR, one entry per CDR3 protein. The repertoire consists of 350,000 to 400,000 distinct CDR3 sequences, with more than 4.5% occurring once and the leading ten covering 2% to 3%. The sample was whole blood, taken in connection with sensitization to the hapten diphenylcyclopropenone (DPC). These receptors were collected from a woman between 50 and 59 years old with alopecia areata. Some clones in this sample may be carry-over from other donors' samples. Both conserved end residues are part of each CDR3. A D gene is named only where the DNA matches it firmly. Clone size is stated in some rows and not others, as once, few, many or a class when expanded.

V	J	D	size	DNA	CDR3
TRBV4-2	TRBJ1-5	NA	many	TGTGCCAGCAGCCAAGATGTAGGGTCCAATCAGCCCCAGCATTTT	CASSQDVGSNQPQHF
TRBV19	TRBJ2-3	NA	few	TGTGCCAGTAAGAACTCGATCACAGATACGCAGTATTTT	CASKNSITDTQYF
TRBV6-6	TRBJ2-7	TRBD1	few	TGTGCCAGCAGTTACACGGACAGGGGGCGAGGCGAGCAGTACTTC	CASSYTDRGRGEQYF
TRBV5-1	TRBJ1-1	NA	few	TGCGCCAGCAGCCCCACCCCCTCTGAGAACACTGAAGCTTTCTTT	CASSPTPSENTEAFF
TRBV20-1	TRBJ2-3	NA	many	TGCAGTGCTAGCAGCACCAACACAGATACGCAGTATTTT	CSASSTNTDTQYF
TRBV5-6	TRBJ1-1	NA	NA	TGTGCCAGCAGCTTAAACGGCCCGCAGGGTGAAGCTTTCTTT	CASSLNGPQGEAFF
TRBV5-6	TRBJ2-3	TRBD1	few	TGTGCCAGCAGCCCCCGATTCCGACAGGGGGCCGCAGATACGCAGTATTTT	CASSPRFRQGAADTQYF
TRBV7-2	TRBJ1-4	NA	few	TGTGCCAGCAGCCTAACAGGGACTGGAGGCGAAAAACTGTTTTTT	CASSLTGTGGEKLFF
TRBV7-2	TRBJ2-6	NA	NA	TGTGCCAGCAGCTTACGAACGGAGGCCAACGTCCTGACTTTC	CASSLRTEANVLTF
TRBV28	TRBJ1-5	NA	many	TGTGCCAGCAGTTTAGTGGACACCAATCAGCCCCAGCATTTT	CASSLVDTNQPQHF
TRBV21-1	TRBJ2-1	NA	many	TGTGCCAGCTCCGGGACAGGGGACACTAATGAGCAGTTCTTC	CASSGTGDTNEQFF
TRBV20-1	TRBJ2-1	TRBD2	few	TGCAGTGCCGGACTAGCGGGGGCGGGGAACAATGAGCAGTTCTTC	CSAGLAGAGNNEQFF
TRBV6-5	TRBJ2-6	NA	many	TGTGCCAGCAGTTACGAGGTAGCCAACGTCCTGACTTTC	CASSYEVANVLTF
TRBV20-1	TRBJ2-2	NA	few	TGCAGTGTGCGACTAGACGGCACCGGGGAGCTGTTTTTT	CSVRLDGTGELFF
TRBV5-1	TRBJ2-4	TRBD1	few	TGCGCCAGCAGCCCGAGACAGGGTGAAGACATTCAGTACTTC	CASSPRQGEDIQYF
TRBV20-1	TRBJ2-1	TRBD2	NA	TGCAGTGCTGCGGGAGTGAAGTCCTACAATGAGCAGTTCTTC	CSAAGVKSYNEQFF
TRBV10-3	TRBJ1-5	NA	many	TGTGCCATCAGTGACGGGGGGGGCAATCAGCCCCAGCATTTT	CAISDGGGNQPQHF
TRBV10-3	TRBJ1-1	NA	many	TGTGCCATCAGTGGGGGTGGGACGGTGAACACTGAAGCTTTCTTT	CAISGGGTVNTEAFF
TRBV20-1	TRBJ2-5	NA	NA	TGCAGTGCTACAGGGGCAGAGACCCAGTACTTC	CSATGAETQYF
TRBV15	TRBJ2-1	TRBD1	many	TGTGCCGCCCCGTCTCCGGGACAGGGGGGCTCCTACAATGAGCAGTTCTTC	CAAPSPGQGGSYNEQFF
TRBV25-1	TRBJ2-7	NA	few	TGTGCCAGCAGTGAAATGGACGCCTACGAGCAGTACTTC	CASSEMDAYEQYF
TRBV29-1	TRBJ2-7	NA	NA	TGCAGCGTTGCTTTTAACTACAGGGGAGGCGACGAGCAGTACTTC	CSVAFNYRGGDEQYF
TRBV7-2	TRBJ1-2	NA	many	TGTGCCAGCAGCTTCCCGGAAAGAAACTATGGCTACACCTTC	CASSFPERNYGYTF
TRBV15	TRBJ1-5	NA	few	TGTGCCACCAGCAGAGATGGGGGTCAGCCCCAGCATTTT	CATSRDGGQPQHF
TRBV18	TRBJ2-3	NA	many	TGTGCCAGCTCAACCAACAGGGTTGAGAGCACAGATACGCAGTATTTT	CASSTNRVESTDTQYF
TRBV10-3	TRBJ2-1	TRBD2	many	TGTGCCATCAGGGACGGGAGGATCTACAATGAGCAGTTCTTC	CAIRDGRIYNEQFF
TRBV29-1	TRBJ2-3	TRBD2	NA	TGCAGCGTTGAAGGAGCGGGGTTCACAGATACGCAGTATTTT	CSVEGAGFTDTQYF
TRBV4-3	TRBJ1-3	TRBD1	NA	TGCGCCAGCAGCCCGGGGCTCAGGGGGCGTGGAAACACCATATATTTT	CASSPGLRGRGNTIYF
TRBV12-3/TRBV12-4	TRBJ2-5	NA	NA	TGTGCCAGCAGTTTAATCGATAGCAGAGAGACCCAGTACTTC	CASSLIDSRETQYF
TRBV27	TRBJ2-2	TRBD1	NA	TGTGCCAGCAGTCCCCCACAGGGGTCCGGGGAGCTGTTTTTT	CASSPPQGSGELFF
TRBV29-1	TRBJ2-1	TRBD2	many	TGCAGCGTTGTAGGAGCTAGCGGGAGCTCCTACAATGAGCAGTTCTTC	CSVVGASGSSYNEQFF
TRBV18	TRBJ2-1	TRBD1	many	TGTGCCAGCTCCCCAGGGACAGGGAATTACAATGAGCAGTTCTTC	CASSPGTGNYNEQFF
TRBV4-1	TRBJ1-4	NA	NA	TGCGCCAGCAGCTTGTCGGCAGGGACTAATGAAAAACTGTTTTTT	CASSLSAGTNEKLFF
TRBV29-1	TRBJ2-7	NA	NA	TGCAGCGTTGAAATACGGGAGCGGACATACGAGCAGTACTTC	CSVEIRERTYEQYF
TRBV29-1	TRBJ2-3	NA	many	TGCAGCGTTTATGGGGGGACGATAGATACGCAGTATTTT	CSVYGGTIDTQYF
TRBV4-3	TRBJ2-5	TRBD1	few	TGCGCCAGCAGCCGAACGGACAGGAGAATAGAGACCCAGTACTTC	CASSRTDRRIETQYF
TRBV5-1	TRBJ2-7	TRBD2	NA	TGCGCCAGCAGCTTGGGACTAGCGGGAATCTCCTACGAGCAGTACTTC	CASSLGLAGISYEQYF
TRBV15	TRBJ2-1	NA	many	TGTGCCACCAGCAGAGCAACAGGGCATGAGCAGTTCTTC	CATSRATGHEQFF
TRBV28	TRBJ2-5	NA	many	TGTGCCAGCAGTTTCGGGGGGCGGCTGGAAGAGACCCAGTACTTC	CASSFGGRLEETQYF
TRBV30	TRBJ1-1	NA	NA	TGTGCCTGGAGTAAGGGAACTGAAGCTTTCTTT	CAWSKGTEAFF
TRBV15	TRBJ2-5	TRBD2	NA	TGTGCCACCAGCAGAGTACTAGCGGGAGAAGAGACCCAGTACTTC	CATSRVLAGEETQYF
TRBV9	TRBJ1-4	TRBD1	NA	TGTGCCAGCAGCGTGGAGACAGGGACAAAACTGTTTTTT	CASSVETGTKLFF
TRBV18	TRBJ2-1	TRBD2	few	TGTGCCAGCTCACTCTCTAGCGGGAGAGCAGGGAATGAGCAGTTCTTC	CASSLSSGRAGNEQFF
TRBV30	TRBJ2-1	NA	NA	TGTGCCTGGAATGGGATAGCGGAGTACAATGAGCAGTTCTTC	CAWNGIAEYNEQFF
TRBV7-9	TRBJ2-2	NA	many	TGTGCCAGCAGCTTAGTGTACACCGGGGAGCTGTTTTTT	CASSLVYTGELFF
TRBV20-1	TRBJ1-2	NA	many	TGCAGTGCTAGAGAGGGGGGATCGAGCTATGGCTACACCTTC	CSAREGGSSYGYTF
TRBV19	TRBJ2-7	TRBD1	many	TGTGCCAGTAGTATAGATGGGACAGGGGATTACGAGCAGTACTTC	CASSIDGTGDYEQYF
TRBV5-6	TRBJ1-1	NA	many	TGTGCCAGCAGCTTGATTTCGGAGGTCGGCACTGAAGCTTTCTTT	CASSLISEVGTEAFF
TRBV2	TRBJ1-2	NA	few	TGTGCGACAGTTAACTATGGCTACACCTTC	CATVNYGYTF
TRBV5-1	TRBJ2-2	NA	many	TGCGCCAGCAGCTTGACCCCAAACACCGGGGAGCTGTTTTTT	CASSLTPNTGELFF
TRBV10-2	TRBJ2-2	NA	NA	TGCGCCAGCAGTGGACCGTCCGGGGAGCTGTTTTTT	CASSGPSGELFF
TRBV3-1	TRBJ2-5	TRBD1	many	TGTGCCAGCAGCCGTTGGGACAGCGACCGAGAGACCCAGTACTTC	CASSRWDSDRETQYF
TRBV6-2/TRBV6-3	TRBJ1-5	NA	many	TGTGCCAGCAGACCCTTTGGAAGCTTTAGCAATCAGCCCCAGCATTTT	CASRPFGSFSNQPQHF
TRBV4-1	TRBJ2-3	NA	few	TGCGCCAGCAGCCAAGATCGAGATACGGAACTCAGTCCAGATACGCAGTATTTT	CASSQDRDTELSPDTQYF
TRBV30	TRBJ2-5	TRBD1	few	TGTGCCTGGAGTCCAGGGGGCCGCGAGACCCAGTACTTC	CAWSPGGRETQYF
TRBV20-1	TRBJ2-7	NA	many	TGCAGTGCTAGAGTGACCGACTCCTACGAGCAGTACTTC	CSARVTDSYEQYF
TRBV5-1	TRBJ1-5	NA	few	TGCGCCAGCAGCTTGGGACAGGACGATCAGCCCCAGCATTTT	CASSLGQDDQPQHF
TRBV5-5	TRBJ1-2	TRBD1	NA	TGTGCCAGCAGCTCCCAGACAGGGGCAGGGTATGGCTACACCTTC	CASSSQTGAGYGYTF
TRBV7-9	TRBJ2-3	TRBD2	many	TGTGCCAGCAGCCCAGGGACTAGCGGGAGTCGTGCAGATACGCAGTATTTT	CASSPGTSGSRADTQYF